Listed below are T cell receptor beta chains from one sample, sequenced in a study of T cells in Graves' hyperthyroidism and ophthalmopathy. TCRdb used MiXCR to reprocess the multiplex PCR reads, holding one entry per CDR3 protein. The profile shows about 380,000 distinct CDR3 sequences, around a sixth of them singletons. The source material was blood. Every receptor here comes from a man aged 18 to 29 with Graves' ophthalmopathy. Both conserved end residues are part of each CDR3. Fields, in order: V gene, J gene, clone size, D gene, CDR3 DNA, CDR3 protein. A D gene is named only where the DNA matches it firmly. Some rows have no size entry. The others give once, few or many, or a class for an expanded clone.

TRBV20-1	TRBJ1-5	many	-	TGCAGTGCAAAAGGTAGCAATCAGCCCCAGCATTTT	CSAKGSNQPQHF
TRBV15	TRBJ2-7	once	-	TGTGCCACCAGCGCCCGGGACGGTTACGAGCAGTACTTC	CATSARDGYEQYF
TRBV15	TRBJ1-6	few	TRBD1	TGTGCCACCAGCAGAGCTGACAGGGGAGCACCCCTCCACTTT	CATSRADRGAPLHF
TRBV18	TRBJ2-3	-	-	TGTGCCAGCTCACCACCATTCGGGGGCTCCAGCACAGATACGCAGTATTTT	CASSPPFGGSSTDTQYF
TRBV24-1	TRBJ1-2	few	-	TGTGCCACCAGTGACATACAGCGGGACTATGGCTACACCTTC	CATSDIQRDYGYTF
TRBV28	TRBJ1-3	-	-	TGTGCCAGCAGTGGGGGACGGGCTTTTCGGGGAAACACCATATATTTT	CASSGGRAFRGNTIYF
TRBV19	TRBJ1-1	few	-	TGTGCCAGTAGTATATTCGGGGGGACGTTGAACACTGAAGCTTTCTTT	CASSIFGGTLNTEAFF
TRBV2	TRBJ1-1	many	TRBD1	TGTGCCAGGACAGGGGGCACTGAAGCTTTCTTT	CARTGGTEAFF
TRBV12-3/TRBV12-4	TRBJ1-5	many	-	TGTGCCAGCAGTTCCAGGGCGACAGTGTATAGCAATCAGCCCCAGCATTTT	CASSSRATVYSNQPQHF
TRBV12-3/TRBV12-4	TRBJ1-1	-	TRBD1	TGTGCCAGCAGTTTATCGACAGGGGACACTGAAGCTTTCTTT	CASSLSTGDTEAFF
TRBV11-2	TRBJ2-2	many	-	TGTGCCAGCAGAACGCTCCGAGCCCACACCGGGGAGCTGTTTTTT	CASRTLRAHTGELFF